This T cell receptor (beta chain) was observed in a study of OX40 agonist ivuxolimab in advanced cancers. Study information: Patient treatment consisted of intravenous ivuxolimab administration every 2 weeks at 0.01 to 10 mg/kg. Eligibility admitted prior anti-PD-1, anti-PD-L1 or anti-CTLA-4 therapy; roughly 39% had some. Findings and caveats of the study: CD8+ T cells were the subset that, on average, had more expanded clones than CD4+. There was clonal expansion of CD4+ and CD8+ blood T cells by week 6 at 0.1 to 3.0 mg/kg.

This table comes from immunoSEQ multiplex PCR, and its TCRdb copy is limited to in-frame clones, with some not included. This table holds approximately 7,000 clones, less than 95% found once. Points on this clone: As yet, its antigen is unknown.

This clonotype was obtained from an adult with an advanced solid tumor such as melanoma, head and neck, liver or kidney cancer. Sequenced here: CD4+ or CD8+ T cells sorted from blood, sampled in a trial of the OX40 agonist ivuxolimab.

In nucleotides, the CDR3 is TGTGCCAGTAAGGGGTATAGCAATCAGCCCCAGCATTTT. Protein product: CASKGYSNQPQHF. The rearrangement links TRBV28 to TRBJ1-5; tentatively, D is TRBD1 (5 bases). CDR3 length equals 13 residues. Germline CDR1 is MDHEN and CDR2 is SYDVKM. V was shortened by 9 bases and J by 0 bases, with 9 bases between the two germline ends.